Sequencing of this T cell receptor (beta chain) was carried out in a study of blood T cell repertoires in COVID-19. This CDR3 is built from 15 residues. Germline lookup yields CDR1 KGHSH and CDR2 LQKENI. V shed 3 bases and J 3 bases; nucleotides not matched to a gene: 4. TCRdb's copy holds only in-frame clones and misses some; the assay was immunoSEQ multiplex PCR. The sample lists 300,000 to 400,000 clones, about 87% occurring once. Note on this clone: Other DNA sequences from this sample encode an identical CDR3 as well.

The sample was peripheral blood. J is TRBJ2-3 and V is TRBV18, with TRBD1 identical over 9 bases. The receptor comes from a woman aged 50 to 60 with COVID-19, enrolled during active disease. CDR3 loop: CASSPGQGRTDTQYF. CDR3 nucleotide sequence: TGTGCCAGCTCACCGGGACAGGGTAGAACAGATACGCAGTATTTT.